There are a few counts of the clone carrying this T cell receptor (beta chain). Its antigen remains unknown. CDR1 is SEHNR and CDR2 is FQNEAQ in the germline V gene (reference sequence). V lost 5 bases to trimming and J lost 3 bases, with 11 bases between them. The CDR3 consists of 13 residues. The sample is drawn from a study of long-term antiretroviral therapy in people with HIV. General study points: Therapy changes, viral resistance and ART adherence were not documented in the available data. From about 2003 to 2018, blood was obtained, possibly while participants received older ART regimens. Repertoire dominance by clones expanded before ART was seen at all time points. Subsequent to ART, diversity was augmented yet persisted below that of transplant donor controls.

Survey level was the resolution at which the v3.0 immunoSEQ assay ran. The protocol was immunoSEQ multiplex PCR, while the TCRdb copy is restricted to in-frame clones and leaves out a portion. The sample carries roughly 29,000 clones, more than 85% recorded once. The J gene is TRBJ2-7, the V gene TRBV7-9; D ambiguous. The sequence derives from a man in his forties or fifties with HIV. Sequences were derived from unsorted PBMCs, sampled 5.3 years after starting antiretroviral therapy. The CDR3 region is CASSITDGYEQYF. The CDR3 bases are TGTGCCAGCAGCATAACGGACGGCTACGAGCAGTACTTC.